This is a list of T cell receptor beta chains from one sample in a study of blood T cell repertoires in COVID-19. Libraries were prepared by immunoSEQ multiplex PCR; TCRdb keeps only in-frame clonotypes and omits some of them. The sample yields roughly 100,000 clones, about nine tenths seen once. What was sequenced was peripheral blood. The source is a woman over 75 in a cohort sampled during active COVID-19. The CDR3 runs from the conserved cysteine through the conserved F or W.

v_gene,len,CDR3aa
TRBV27,14,CASKPGTAYNEQFF
TRBV15,14,CATSASRGSYEQYF
TRBV4-2,15,CASSQDHSSGNTIYF
TRBV11-3,15,CASSPHGTSGYEQFF
TRBV13,16,CASTYRGGGAPYEQYF
TRBV24-1,14,CATSDAQGKREQFF
TRBV28,16,CASSPPGNLGNTEAFF
TRBV2,14,CASKSQGSNSPLHF
TRBV5-1,15,CASSVDRAGANVLTF
TRBV3-1/TRBV3-2,13,CASSQRGGQPQHF
TRBV6-1,15,CASSEVGVAKNIQYF
TRBV4-1,17,CASSLIPQGGGYNEQFF
TRBV5-4,14,CASRRDSGGNEQYF
TRBV6-5,15,CASSPGGRGNQPQHF
TRBV11-3,14,CASSLAGGTDTQYF
TRBV19,18,CASQTPTSGAPNTGELFF
TRBV19,13,CASSIGDYFEAFF
TRBV2,12,CASSRQGSAQHF
TRBV14,18,CASSQGQAIHFSGNTIYF
TRBV7-3,15,CASSVRAGFQETQYF
TRBV24-1,15,CATSDGSQGADGYTF
TRBV19,14,CASSIPRDSAGYTF
TRBV19,13,CASSGGLGNTIYF
TRBV10-1,14,CASSELAGVPEQFF
TRBV6-6,14,CASWRQGFNEKLFF
TRBV19,16,CASRSGGLAGTYEQYF
TRBV30,13,CACNRGSSYEQYF